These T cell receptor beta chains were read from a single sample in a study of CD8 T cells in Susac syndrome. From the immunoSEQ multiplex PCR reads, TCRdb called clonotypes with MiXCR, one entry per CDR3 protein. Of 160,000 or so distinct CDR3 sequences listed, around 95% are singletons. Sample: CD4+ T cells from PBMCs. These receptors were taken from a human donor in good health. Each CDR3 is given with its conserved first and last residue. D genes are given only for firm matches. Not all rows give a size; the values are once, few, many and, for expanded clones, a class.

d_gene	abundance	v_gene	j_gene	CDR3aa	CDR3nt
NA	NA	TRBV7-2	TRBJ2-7	CASSPHGLDPAYEQYF	TGTGCCAGCAGCCCACACGGACTCGATCCGGCCTACGAGCAGTACTTC
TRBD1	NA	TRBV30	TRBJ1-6	CAWSSLTGGTPLHF	TGTGCCTGGAGTAGCCTTACAGGGGGAACACCCCTCCACTTT
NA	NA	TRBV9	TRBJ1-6	CASSVEASRALHF	TGTGCCAGCAGCGTAGAAGCCTCCCGGGCCCTCCACTTT
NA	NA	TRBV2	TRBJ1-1	CASSVEAQNTEAFF	TGTGCCAGCAGTGTGGAGGCACAGAACACTGAAGCTTTCTTT
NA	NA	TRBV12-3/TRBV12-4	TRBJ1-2	CADSGDNYGYTF	TGTGCAGACTCGGGAGATAACTATGGCTACACCTTC
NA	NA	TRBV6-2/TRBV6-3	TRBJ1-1	CASSSWDTEAFF	TGTGCCAGCAGTTCCTGGGACACTGAAGCTTTCTTT
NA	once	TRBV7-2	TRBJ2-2	CASSRTGAGELFF	TGTGCCAGCAGCCGGACGGGGGCCGGGGAGCTGTTTTTT
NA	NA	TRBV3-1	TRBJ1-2	CASSQDEGPYGYTF	TGTGCCAGCAGCCAAGATGAGGGTCCCTATGGCTACACCTTC
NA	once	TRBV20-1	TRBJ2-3	CSASLGDTQYF	TGCAGTGCTAGTCTGGGGGATACGCAGTATTTT
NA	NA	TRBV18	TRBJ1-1	CASSPSEGARFEAFF	TGTGCCAGCTCACCATCCGAGGGAGCGAGATTTGAAGCTTTCTTT
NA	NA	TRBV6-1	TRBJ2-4	CASSSFSTKNIQYF	TGTGCCAGCAGTTCGTTTTCTACCAAAAACATTCAGTACTTC
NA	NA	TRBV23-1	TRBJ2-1	CASSQSKSLAEQFF	TGCGCCAGCAGTCAATCGAAGAGTCTAGCGGAGCAGTTCTTC
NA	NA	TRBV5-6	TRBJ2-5	CASSLYAPAHQETQYF	TGTGCCAGCAGCTTGTACGCCCCGGCCCACCAAGAGACCCAGTACTTC
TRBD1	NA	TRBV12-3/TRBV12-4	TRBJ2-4	CASSLDRGGIQYF	TGTGCCAGCAGCCTAGACAGGGGAGGCATTCAGTACTTC
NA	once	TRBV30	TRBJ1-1	CAWTRQGLTEAFF	TGTGCCTGGACAAGGCAGGGGCTCACTGAAGCTTTCTTT
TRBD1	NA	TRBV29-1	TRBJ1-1	CSVPLLGQGLRNTEAFF	TGCAGCGTACCCCTATTAGGACAGGGGTTAAGGAACACTGAAGCTTTCTTT
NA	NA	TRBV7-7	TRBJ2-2	CASSPGEAGRLFF	TGTGCCAGCAGCCCCGGGGAAGCCGGTCGGCTGTTTTTT
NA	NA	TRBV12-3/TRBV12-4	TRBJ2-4	CASSLGGIAKNIQYF	TGTGCCAGCAGCCTCGGGGGAATAGCCAAAAACATTCAGTACTTC
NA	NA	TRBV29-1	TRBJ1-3	CSADTPRQNSGNTIYF	TGCAGCGCCGATACCCCAAGACAGAACTCTGGAAACACCATATATTTT
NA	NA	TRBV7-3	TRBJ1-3	CASSLPPTGPSSGNTIYF	TGTGCCAGCAGCCTACCCCCCACAGGGCCAAGCTCTGGAAACACCATATATTTT
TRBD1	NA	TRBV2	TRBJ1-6	CASSEQGQGGSPLHF	TGTGCCAGCAGCGAACAGGGACAGGGAGGGTCACCCCTCCACTTT
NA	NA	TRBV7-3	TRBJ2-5	CASSLTSGETQYF	TGTGCCAGCAGCTTAACTAGCGGAGAGACCCAGTACTTC
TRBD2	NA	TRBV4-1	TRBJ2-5	CASSPGGDPRETQYF	TGCGCCAGCAGCCCCGGGGGGGACCCCCGGGAGACCCAGTACTTC
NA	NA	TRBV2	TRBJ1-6	CASSGTEAGRSPLHF	TGTGCCAGCAGCGGGACCGAGGCGGGTAGGTCACCCCTCCACTTT
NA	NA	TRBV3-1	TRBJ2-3	CASSQGSGTDTQYF	TGTGCCAGCAGCCAGGGTAGCGGCACAGATACGCAGTATTTT
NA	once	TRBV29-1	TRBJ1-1	CSVEGWENTEAFF	TGCAGCGTAGAGGGATGGGAGAACACTGAAGCTTTCTTT
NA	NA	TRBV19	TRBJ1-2	CASTLRVTRLDYGYTF	TGTGCCAGTACCTTAAGGGTTACTCGCTTGGATTATGGCTACACCTTC
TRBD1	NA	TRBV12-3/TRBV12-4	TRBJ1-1	CASSRVLTGGKNTEAFF	TGTGCCAGCAGCCGGGTACTGACAGGGGGCAAGAACACTGAAGCTTTCTTT
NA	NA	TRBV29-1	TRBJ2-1	CSVDLGQALPYNEQFF	TGCAGCGTTGATCTGGGACAAGCCCTTCCCTACAATGAGCAGTTCTTC
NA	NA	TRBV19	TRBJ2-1	CASSIYGVGSYNEQFF	TGTGCCAGTAGTATTTATGGGGTGGGGTCCTACAATGAGCAGTTCTTC
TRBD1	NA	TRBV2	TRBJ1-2	CASSRTGIIGYTF	TGTGCCAGCAGTAGGACAGGGATCATCGGCTACACCTTC
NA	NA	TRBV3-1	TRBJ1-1	CASSQLGGNTEAFF	TGTGCCAGCAGCCAATTGGGGGGGAACACTGAAGCTTTCTTT
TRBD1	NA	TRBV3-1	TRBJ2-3	CASSQGPGTAQYF	TGTGCCAGCAGCCAAGGACCCGGGACAGCGCAGTATTTT
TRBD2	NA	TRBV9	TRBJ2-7	CASSVYGGRDYEQYF	TGTGCCAGCAGCGTATACGGGGGGAGAGACTACGAGCAGTACTTC
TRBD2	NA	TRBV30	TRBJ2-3	CAWSAARTSGVTDTQYF	TGTGCCTGGAGCGCCGCCCGGACTAGCGGGGTCACAGATACGCAGTATTTT
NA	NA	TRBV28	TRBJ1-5	CASSFLGDPQHF	TGTGCCAGCAGTTTTCTGGGGGACCCCCAGCATTTT
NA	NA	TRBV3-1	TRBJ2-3	CASSPSQVQGTQYF	TGTGCCAGCAGCCCTAGTCAGGTGCAGGGTACGCAGTATTTT
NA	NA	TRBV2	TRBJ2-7	CASSGTVAGQYF	TGTGCCAGCAGTGGGACCGTTGCTGGGCAGTACTTC
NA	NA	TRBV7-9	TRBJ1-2	CASSPQAYGYTF	TGTGCCAGCAGCCCTCAGGCGTATGGCTACACCTTC
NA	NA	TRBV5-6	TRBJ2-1	CASSPDYLYNEQFF	TGTGCCAGCAGCCCTGACTACCTTTACAATGAGCAGTTCTTC
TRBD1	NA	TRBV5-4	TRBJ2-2	CASSRGQGSNTGELFF	TGTGCCAGCAGCAGAGGACAGGGCTCGAACACCGGGGAGCTGTTTTTT
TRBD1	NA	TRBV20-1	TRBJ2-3	CSAASRTGQTDTQYF	TGCAGTGCCGCGTCGCGGACAGGCCAGACAGATACGCAGTATTTT
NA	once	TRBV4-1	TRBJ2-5	CASSQTPGLGTQYF	TGCGCCAGCAGCCAGACACCGGGACTGGGGACCCAGTACTTC